The sequence of this T cell receptor (beta chain) was determined in a study of PD-L1 blockade in urothelial cancer. CDR1 MNHEY and CDR2 SVGAGI come from the germline V gene. J was trimmed by 4 bases and V by 6 bases; bases with no gene match: 2. The length of the CDR3 is 15 residues. Using immunoSEQ multiplex PCR, the repertoire was profiled, and TCRdb retains in-frame clones only, with some absent. The sample has roughly 91,000 clones, 85% seen once. The time point was: pretreatment peripheral blood. V is TRBV6-5 and J is TRBJ2-1, with 14 positions matching TRBD2. The sequence was obtained from a man aged 60 to 75 with urothelial cancer. The sample here was PBMCs, taken around atezolizumab (anti-PD-L1) treatment. The CDR3 DNA is TGTGCCAGCAGGGGACTAGCGGGAGCGTACAATGAGCAGTTCTTC. Its translation: CASRGLAGAYNEQFF.